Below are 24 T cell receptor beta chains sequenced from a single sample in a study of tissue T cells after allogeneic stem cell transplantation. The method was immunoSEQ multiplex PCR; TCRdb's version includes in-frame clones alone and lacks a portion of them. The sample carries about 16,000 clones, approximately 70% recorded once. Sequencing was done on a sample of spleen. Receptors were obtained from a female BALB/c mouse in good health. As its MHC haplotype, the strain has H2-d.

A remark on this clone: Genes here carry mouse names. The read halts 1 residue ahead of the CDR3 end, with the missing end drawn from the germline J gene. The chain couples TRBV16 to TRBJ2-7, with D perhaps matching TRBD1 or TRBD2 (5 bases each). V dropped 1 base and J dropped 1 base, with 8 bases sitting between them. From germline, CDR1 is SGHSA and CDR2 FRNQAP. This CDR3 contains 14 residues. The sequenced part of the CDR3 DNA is TGTGCAAGCAGCTTAGCCGGGGGTTCCTATGAACAGTAC. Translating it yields CASSLAGGSYEQY. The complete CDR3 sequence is CASSLAGGSYEQYF.

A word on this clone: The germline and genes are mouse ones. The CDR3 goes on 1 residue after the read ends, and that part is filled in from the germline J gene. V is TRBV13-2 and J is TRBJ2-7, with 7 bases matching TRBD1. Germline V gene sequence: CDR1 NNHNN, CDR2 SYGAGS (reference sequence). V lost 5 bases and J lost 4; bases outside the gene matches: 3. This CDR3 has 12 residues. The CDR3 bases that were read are TGTGCCAGCGGGGGGGACAGTTATGAACAGTAC. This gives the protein CASGGDSYEQY. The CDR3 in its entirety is CASGGDSYEQYF.

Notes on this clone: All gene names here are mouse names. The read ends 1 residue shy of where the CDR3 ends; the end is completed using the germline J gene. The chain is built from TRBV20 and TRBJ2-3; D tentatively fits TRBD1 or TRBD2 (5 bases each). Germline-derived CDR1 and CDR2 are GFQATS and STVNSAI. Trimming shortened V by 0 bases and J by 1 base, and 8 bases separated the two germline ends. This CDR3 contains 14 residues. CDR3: CGARDAGRAETLYF. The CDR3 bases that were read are TGTGGTGCTAGGGATGCGGGACGTGCAGAAACGCTGTAT.

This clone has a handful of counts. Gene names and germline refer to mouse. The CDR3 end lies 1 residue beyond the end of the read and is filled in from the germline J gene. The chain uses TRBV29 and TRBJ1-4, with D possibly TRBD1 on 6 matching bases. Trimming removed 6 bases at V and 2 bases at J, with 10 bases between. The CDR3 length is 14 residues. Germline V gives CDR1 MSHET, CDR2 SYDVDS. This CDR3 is CASRPQGSNERLFF. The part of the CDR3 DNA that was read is TGTGCTAGCAGACCTCAGGGGTCCAACGAAAGATTATTT.

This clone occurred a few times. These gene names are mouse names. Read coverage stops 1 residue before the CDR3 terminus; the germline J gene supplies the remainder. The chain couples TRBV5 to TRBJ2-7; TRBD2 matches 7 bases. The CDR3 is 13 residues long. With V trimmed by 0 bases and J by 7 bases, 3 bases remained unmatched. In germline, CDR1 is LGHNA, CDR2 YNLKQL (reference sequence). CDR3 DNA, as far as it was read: TGTGCCAGCAGCCAAGACTGGGGGAGGGAACAGTAC. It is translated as CASSQDWGREQY. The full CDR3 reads CASSQDWGREQYF.

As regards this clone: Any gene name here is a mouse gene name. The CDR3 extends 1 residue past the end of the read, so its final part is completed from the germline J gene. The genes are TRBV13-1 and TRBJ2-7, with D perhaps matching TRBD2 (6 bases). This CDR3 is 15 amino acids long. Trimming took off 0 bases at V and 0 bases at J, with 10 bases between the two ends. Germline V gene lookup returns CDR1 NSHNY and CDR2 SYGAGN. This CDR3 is CASSDDWASSYEQYF. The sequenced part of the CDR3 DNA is TGTGCCAGCAGTGATGACTGGGCGAGCTCCTATGAACAGTAC.

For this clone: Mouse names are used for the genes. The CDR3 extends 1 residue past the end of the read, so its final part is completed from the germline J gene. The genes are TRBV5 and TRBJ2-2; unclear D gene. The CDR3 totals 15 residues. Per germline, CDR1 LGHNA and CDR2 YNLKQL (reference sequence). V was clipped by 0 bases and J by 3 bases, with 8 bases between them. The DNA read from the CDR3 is TGTGCCAGCAGCCAAGATCTGAGGGACACCGGGCAGCTCTAC. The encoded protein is CASSQDLRDTGQLY. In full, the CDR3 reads CASSQDLRDTGQLYF.

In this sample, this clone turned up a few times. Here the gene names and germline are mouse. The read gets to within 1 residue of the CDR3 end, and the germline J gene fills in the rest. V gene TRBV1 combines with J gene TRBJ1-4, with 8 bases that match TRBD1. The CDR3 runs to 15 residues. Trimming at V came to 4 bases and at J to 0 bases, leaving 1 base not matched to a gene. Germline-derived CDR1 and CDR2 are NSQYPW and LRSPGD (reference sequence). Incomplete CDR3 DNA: TGCACCTGCAGTGTGACAGGGGTTTCCAACGAAAGATTATTT. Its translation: CTCSVTGVSNERLF. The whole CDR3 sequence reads CTCSVTGVSNERLFF.

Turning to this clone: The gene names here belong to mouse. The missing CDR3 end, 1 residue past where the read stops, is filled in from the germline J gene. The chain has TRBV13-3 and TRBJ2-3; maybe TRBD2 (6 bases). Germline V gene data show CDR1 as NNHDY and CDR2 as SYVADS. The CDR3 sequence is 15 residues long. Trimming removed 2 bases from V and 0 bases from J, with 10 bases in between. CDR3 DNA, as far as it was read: TGTGCCAGCAGTGAGGGGGGTCCTAGTGCAGAAACGCTGTAT. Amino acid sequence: CASSEGGPSAETLY. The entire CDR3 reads CASSEGGPSAETLYF.

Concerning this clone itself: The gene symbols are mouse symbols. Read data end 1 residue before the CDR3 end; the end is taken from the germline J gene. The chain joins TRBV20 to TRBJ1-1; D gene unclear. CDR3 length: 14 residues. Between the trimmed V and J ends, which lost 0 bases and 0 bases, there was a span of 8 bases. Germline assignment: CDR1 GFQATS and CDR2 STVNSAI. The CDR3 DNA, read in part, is TGTGGTGCTAGGGAAGGGCTTGCAAACACAGAAGTCTTC. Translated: CGAREGLANTEVF. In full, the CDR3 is CGAREGLANTEVFF.

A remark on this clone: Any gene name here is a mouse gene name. CDR3 sequence reads: CASSWDRSQNTLYF. The CDR3 DNA, read in part, is TGTGCCAGCAGCTGGGACAGAAGTCAAAACACCTTGTAC. The rearrangement uses TRBV4 and TRBJ2-4; 7 bases are a match to TRBD1. The read stops 1 residue short of the end of the CDR3; the missing end is completed from the germline J gene. The CDR3 totals 14 residues. With V trimmed by 4 bases and J by 0 bases, 1 base remained unmatched. Germline V lookup: CDR1 LGHDT, CDR2 YNNKQL (reference sequence).

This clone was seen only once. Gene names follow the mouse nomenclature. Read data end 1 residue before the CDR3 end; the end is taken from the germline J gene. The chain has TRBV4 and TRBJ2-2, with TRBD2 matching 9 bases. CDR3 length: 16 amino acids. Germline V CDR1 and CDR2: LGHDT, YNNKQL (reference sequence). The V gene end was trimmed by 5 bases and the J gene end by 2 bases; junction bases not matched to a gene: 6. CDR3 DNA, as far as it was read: TGTGCCAGCAGCCAAGTGGGGGGGCGCAACACCGGGCAGCTCTAC. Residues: CASSQVGGRNTGQLY. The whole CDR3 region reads CASSQVGGRNTGQLYF.

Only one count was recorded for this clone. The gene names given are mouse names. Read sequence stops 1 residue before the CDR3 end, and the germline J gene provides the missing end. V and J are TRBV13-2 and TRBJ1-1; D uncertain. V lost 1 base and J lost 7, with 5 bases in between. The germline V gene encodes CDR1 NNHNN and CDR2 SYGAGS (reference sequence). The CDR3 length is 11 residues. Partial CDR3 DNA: TGTGCCAGCGGTGATAGACAAGAAGTCTTC. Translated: CASGDRQEVF. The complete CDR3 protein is CASGDRQEVFF.

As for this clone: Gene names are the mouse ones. CDR3 DNA, as far as it was read: TGCACCTGCAGTGCAGGGACAGGAGAAGTCTTC. Its translation: CTCSAGTGEVF. The entire CDR3 protein reads CTCSAGTGEVFF. The chain is built from TRBV1 and TRBJ1-1, with 7 bases lining up with TRBD1. Read data end 1 residue before the CDR3 end; the end is taken from the germline J gene. The CDR3 runs to 12 residues. V dropped 1 base and J dropped 7; count of bases not matched to a gene: 0. The germline V gene has CDR1 NSQYPW and CDR2 LRSPGD (reference sequence). Full variable domain (outside the CDR3, taken from reference TRBV1 and TRBJ1-1): VTLLEQNPRWRLVPRGQAVNLRCILKNSQYPWMSWYQQDLQKQLQWLFTLRSPGDKEVKSLPGADYLATRVTDTELRLQVANMSQGRTLYCTCSAGTGEVFFGKGTRLTVV.

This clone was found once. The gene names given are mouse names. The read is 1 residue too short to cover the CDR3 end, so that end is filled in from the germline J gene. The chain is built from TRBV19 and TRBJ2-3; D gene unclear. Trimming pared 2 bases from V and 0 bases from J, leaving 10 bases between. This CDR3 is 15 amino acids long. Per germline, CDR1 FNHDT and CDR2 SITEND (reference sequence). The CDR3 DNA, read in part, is TGTGCCAGCAGTATCTTTCAGACTAGTGCAGAAACGCTGTAT. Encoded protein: CASSIFQTSAETLY. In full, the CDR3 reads CASSIFQTSAETLYF.

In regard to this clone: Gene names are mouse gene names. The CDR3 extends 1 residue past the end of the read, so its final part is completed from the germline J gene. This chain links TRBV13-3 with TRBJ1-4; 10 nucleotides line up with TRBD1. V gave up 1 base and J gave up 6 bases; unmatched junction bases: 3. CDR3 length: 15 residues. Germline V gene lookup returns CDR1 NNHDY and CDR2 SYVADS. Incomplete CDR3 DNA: TGTGCCAGCAGTGATCGAGGGACAGGGGACGAAAGATTATTT. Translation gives CASSDRGTGDERLF. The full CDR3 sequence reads CASSDRGTGDERLFF.

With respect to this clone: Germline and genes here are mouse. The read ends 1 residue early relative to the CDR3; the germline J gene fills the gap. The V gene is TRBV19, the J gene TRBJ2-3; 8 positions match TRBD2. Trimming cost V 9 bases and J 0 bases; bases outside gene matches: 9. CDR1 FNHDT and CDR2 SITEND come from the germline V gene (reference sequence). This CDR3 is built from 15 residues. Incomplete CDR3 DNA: TGTGCCATCCATAGGGGGGGGCGCAGTGCAGAAACGCTGTAT. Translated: CAIHRGGRSAETLY. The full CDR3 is CAIHRGGRSAETLYF. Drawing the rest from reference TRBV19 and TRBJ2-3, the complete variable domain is GGIITQTPKFLIGQEGQKLTLKCQQNFNHDTMYWYRQDSGKGLRLIYYSITENDLQKGDLSEGYDASREKKSSFSLTVTSAQKNEMAVFLCAIHRGGRSAETLYFGSGTRLTVL.

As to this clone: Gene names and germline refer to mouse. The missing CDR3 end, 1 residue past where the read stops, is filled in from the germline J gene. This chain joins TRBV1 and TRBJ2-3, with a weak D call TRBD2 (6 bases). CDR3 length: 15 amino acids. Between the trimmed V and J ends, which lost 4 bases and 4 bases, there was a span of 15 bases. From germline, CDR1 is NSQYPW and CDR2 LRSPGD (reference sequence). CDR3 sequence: CTCSETGLSTETLYF. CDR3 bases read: TGCACCTGCAGTGAGACTGGCCTTAGTACAGAAACGCTGTAT.

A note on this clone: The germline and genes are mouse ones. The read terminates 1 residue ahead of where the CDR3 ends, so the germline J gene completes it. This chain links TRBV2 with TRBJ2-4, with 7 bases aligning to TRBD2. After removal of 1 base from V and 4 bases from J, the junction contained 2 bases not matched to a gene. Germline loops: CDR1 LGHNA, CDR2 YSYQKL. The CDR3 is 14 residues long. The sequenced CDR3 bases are TGTGCCAGCAGCCAAGGCCTGGGGGAAAACACCTTGTAC. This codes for CASSQGLGENTLY. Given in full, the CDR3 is CASSQGLGENTLYF.

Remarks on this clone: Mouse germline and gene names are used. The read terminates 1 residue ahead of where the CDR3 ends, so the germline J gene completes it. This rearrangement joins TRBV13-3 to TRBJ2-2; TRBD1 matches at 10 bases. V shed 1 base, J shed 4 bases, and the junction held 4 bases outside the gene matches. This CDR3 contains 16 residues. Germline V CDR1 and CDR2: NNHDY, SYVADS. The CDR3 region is CASSDWDRGPTGQLYF. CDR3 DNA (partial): TGTGCCAGCAGTGATTGGGACAGGGGTCCCACCGGGCAGCTCTAC.

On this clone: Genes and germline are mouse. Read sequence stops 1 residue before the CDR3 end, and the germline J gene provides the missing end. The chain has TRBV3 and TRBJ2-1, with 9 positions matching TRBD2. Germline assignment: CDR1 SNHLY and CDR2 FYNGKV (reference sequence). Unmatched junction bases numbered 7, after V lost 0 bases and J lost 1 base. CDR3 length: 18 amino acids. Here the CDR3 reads CASSLALIWGGNYAEQFF. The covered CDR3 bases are TGTGCCAGCAGCTTAGCGCTAATCTGGGGGGGGAACTATGCTGAGCAGTTC.

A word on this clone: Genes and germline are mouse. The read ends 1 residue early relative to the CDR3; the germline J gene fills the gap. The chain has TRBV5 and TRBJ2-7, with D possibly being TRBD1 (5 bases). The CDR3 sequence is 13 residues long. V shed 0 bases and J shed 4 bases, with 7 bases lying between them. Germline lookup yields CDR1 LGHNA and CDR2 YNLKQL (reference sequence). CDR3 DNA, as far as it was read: TGTGCCAGCAGCCAAGATGACAGTTATGAACAGTAC. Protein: CASSQDDSYEQY. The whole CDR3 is CASSQDDSYEQYF.

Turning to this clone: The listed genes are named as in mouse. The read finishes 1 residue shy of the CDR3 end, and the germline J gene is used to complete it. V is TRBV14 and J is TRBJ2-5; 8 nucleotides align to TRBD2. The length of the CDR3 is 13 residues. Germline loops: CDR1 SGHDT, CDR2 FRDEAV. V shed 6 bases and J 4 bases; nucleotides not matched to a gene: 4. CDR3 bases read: TGTGCCAGCACCAACTGGGGGAAAGACACCCAGTAC. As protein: CASTNWGKDTQY. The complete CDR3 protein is CASTNWGKDTQYF.

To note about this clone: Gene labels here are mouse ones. CDR3 bases read: TGTGCCAGCAGCTTAGTGCAGGGGGAAGACACCCAGTAC. As protein: CASSLVQGEDTQY. The full CDR3 protein is CASSLVQGEDTQYF. The J gene is TRBJ2-5, the V gene TRBV3, with 7 bases fitting TRBD1. The read ends 1 residue before the CDR3 terminus; that terminus is restored from the germline J gene. In germline, CDR1 is SNHLY, CDR2 FYNGKV (reference sequence). CDR3 length equals 14 residues. J lost 4 bases, V lost 1 base, and 2 bases had no gene match.